Shown below are 18 T cell receptor beta chains from a single sample sequenced in a study of Ad26.COV2.S vaccination and SARS-CoV-2 variants. Treatment meaning: about 20 received Ad26.COV2.S at low or high dose, single or two shots; about 5 received placebo; per-sample allocation not given. All samples were drawn on day 63, counting from the first vaccine or placebo injection. The method was immunoSEQ multiplex PCR; TCRdb's version includes in-frame clones alone and lacks a portion of them. Counted here are 300,000 to 400,000 clones, 87% occurring once; the ten biggest clones make up roughly 3.6%. The input for sequencing was peripheral blood, taken in a trial of Ad26.COV2.S vaccine versus placebo. The receptors stem from a person between 18 and 60 years old who received the Ad26.COV2.S COVID-19 vaccine or a placebo.

The V gene is TRBV20-1, the J gene TRBJ2-1; unclear D gene. The CDR3 covers 14 residues. V shed 3 bases and J shed 0 bases, with 9 bases lying between them. Germline V gene lookup returns CDR1 DFQATT and CDR2 SNEGSKA (reference sequence). CDR3 sequence (DNA): TGCAGTGCTAGTCAGTTTAGCTCCTACAATGAGCAGTTCTTC. This gives the protein CSASQFSSYNEQFF.

This clone was picked up a small number of times. The gene calls are TRBV15 and TRBJ1-6, with a tentative D call TRBD1 (5 bases). Trimming took 8 bases from V and 14 from J, leaving 13 bases between them. Germline CDR1 LNHNV, CDR2 YYDKDF (reference sequence). The CDR3 sequence is 11 residues long. CDR3 sequence reads: CATGGGSTLHF. The CDR3 DNA reads TGTGCCACCGGTGGGGGTTCTACCCTCCACTTT.

The chain recombines TRBV5-8 with TRBJ1-3, with D perhaps matching TRBD1 (6 bases). V gave up 4 bases and J gave up 4 bases, with 12 bases separating them. CDR1 and CDR2 from the germline V gene are SGHTS and YDEGEE. The CDR3 is 14 amino acids. CDR3 coding DNA: TGTGCCAGCAGCCGCCGGGACAAGGGAAACACCATATATTTT. This sequence encodes CASSRRDKGNTIYF.

The V gene is TRBV6-5, the J gene TRBJ1-3; D remains ambiguous. Germline V gene data show CDR1 as MNHEY and CDR2 as SVGAGI. The CDR3 extends over 13 amino acids. Trimming removed 8 bases at V and 4 bases at J, with 12 bases between. In DNA form, the CDR3 reads TGTGCCAGCTACGTTCCTGCAGGAAACACCATATATTTT. Translated: CASYVPAGNTIYF.

The chain links TRBV7-8 to TRBJ2-1; D is uncertain. Trimming shortened V by 2 bases and J by 3 bases, and 8 bases separated the two germline ends. Germline V gene data show CDR1 as SGHVS and CDR2 as FQNEAQ. This CDR3 contains 14 residues. This chain's CDR3 is CASSLTALYNEQFF. The CDR3 region has the DNA TGTGCCAGCAGCTTAACAGCACTCTACAATGAGCAGTTCTTC.

V and J are TRBV10-3 and TRBJ2-1; D ambiguous. This CDR3 contains 12 residues. With 2 bases removed from V and 5 bases from J, the gap between germline ends came to 4 bases. The germline CDR1 and CDR2 sequences are ENHRY and SYGVKD. Here the CDR3 DNA reads TGTGCCATCAGTGAGCTGCACAATGAGCAGTTCTTC. It encodes CAISELHNEQFF.

The V gene is TRBV6-4, the J gene TRBJ1-2; 8 nucleotides agree with TRBD1. Germline V gene lookup returns CDR1 MRHNA and CDR2 SNTAGT. Unmatched junction bases numbered 3, after V lost 2 bases and J lost 7 bases. The CDR3 covers 13 residues. CDR3 residues: CASSDPGGFGYTF. In DNA, the CDR3 is TGTGCCAGCAGTGACCCAGGGGGCTTTGGCTACACCTTC.

The chain uses TRBV6-6 and TRBJ1-6, with a weak D call TRBD1 (5 bases). Germline V gives CDR1 MNHNY, CDR2 SVGAGI (reference sequence). The CDR3 covers 14 residues. Trimming pared 2 bases from V and 9 bases from J, leaving 11 bases between. CDR3 in amino acids: CASSYSQGGSPLHF. The CDR3 DNA reads as TGTGCCAGCAGTTACAGTCAGGGAGGTTCACCCCTCCACTTT.

This clone showed up just once. This chain uses TRBV30 with TRBJ1-1, with 10 nucleotides matching TRBD1. CDR1 is GTSNPN and CDR2 is SVGIG in the germline V gene (reference sequence). V was pared by 0 bases and J by 0 bases, with 16 bases of the junction left unmatched. The CDR3 is made up of 20 amino acids. The CDR3 is CAWSVVGQGSPRVMNTEAFF. CDR3 nucleotide sequence: TGTGCCTGGAGTGTGGTGGGACAGGGGTCACCTAGGGTGATGAACACTGAAGCTTTCTTT.

The chain employs TRBV5-1 and TRBJ2-6; a possible D gene is TRBD1 (5 bases). The germline gives CDR1 SGHRS, CDR2 YFSETQ. The ends were cut back, 2 bases at V and 0 bases at J, with 9 bases in the middle. The CDR3 runs 16 residues. CDR3 DNA: TGCGCCAGCAGCTTTACAGGTCTCTCTGGGGCCAACGTCCTGACTTTC. Its protein product is CASSFTGLSGANVLTF.

The chain uses TRBV10-1 and TRBJ1-2; the D gene is possibly TRBD1 (6 bases). The CDR3 length is 12 residues. V lost 10 bases to trimming and J lost 0 bases, with 9 bases between them. Per germline, CDR1 WNHNN and CDR2 SYGVQD (reference sequence). The CDR3 reads CANRTANYGYTF. DNA of the CDR3: TGCGCCAACCGGACAGCTAACTATGGCTACACCTTC.

The chain links TRBV7-3 to TRBJ1-1; perhaps TRBD1 as D (6 bases). This CDR3 has 12 residues. CDR1 is SGHTA and CDR2 is FQGTGA in the germline V gene. Trimming shortened V by 4 bases and J by 7 bases, and 10 bases separated the two germline ends. CDR3 sequence (DNA): TGTGCCAGCAGCTCGTTACAGGGTGAAGCTTTCTTT. Protein: CASSSLQGEAFF.

V is TRBV7-9 and J is TRBJ1-1, with 10 bases aligning to TRBD1. Trimming took 0 bases from V and 4 from J; bases not matched to a gene: 5. This CDR3 contains 16 residues. The germline gives CDR1 SEHNR, CDR2 FQNEAQ (reference sequence). The CDR3 nucleotides are TGTGCCAGCAGCTTAGCGGGGGACAGGGGTTTCACTGAAGCTTTCTTT. Residues: CASSLAGDRGFTEAFF.

The chain uses TRBV29-1 and TRBJ2-1; D is perhaps TRBD1 (5 bases). Germline V gene sequence: CDR1 SQVTM, CDR2 ANQGSEA. The CDR3 loop spans 13 amino acids. Trimming took 4 bases from V and 0 from J, leaving 7 bases between them. CDR3 sequence reads: CSVVGVSYNEQFF. The DNA for the CDR3 is TGCAGCGTTGTAGGGGTCTCCTACAATGAGCAGTTCTTC.

The genes are TRBV10-3 and TRBJ1-1; no reliable D call. The germline gives CDR1 ENHRY, CDR2 SYGVKD. The CDR3 consists of 14 residues. Trimming left V 7 bases short and J 4 bases short, with 16 bases between. CDR3 loop: CAITAGGGGTEAFF. CDR3 DNA: TGTGCCATCACTGCAGGCGGAGGAGGCACTGAAGCTTTCTTT.

J is TRBJ2-1 and V is TRBV4-1, with TRBD2 identical over 8 bases. This CDR3 contains 17 residues. CDR1 and CDR2 from the germline V gene are MGHRA and YSYEKL. Trimming at V came to 4 bases and at J to 1 base, leaving 9 bases not matched to a gene. The CDR3 sequence is CASSPTRTSGSYNEQFF. DNA for the CDR3: TGCGCCAGCAGCCCCACTCGTACTAGCGGTTCCTACAATGAGCAGTTCTTC.

The chain carries TRBV5-1 and TRBJ2-7; a weak D match, TRBD2 (6 bases). CDR1 and CDR2 from the germline V gene are SGHRS and YFSETQ. Trimming took off 6 bases at V and 6 bases at J, with 16 bases between the two ends. This CDR3 has 13 residues. The CDR3 region has the DNA TGCGCCAGCAAGGGTCCAGGGACTGCCGAGCAGTACTTC. It yields the protein CASKGPGTAEQYF.

CDR3 residues: CASSYGTVSFGGYTF. The CDR3 coding sequence is TGTGCCAGCAGTTACGGGACAGTTTCATTTGGGGGCTACACCTTC. The J gene is TRBJ1-2, the V gene TRBV6-5; 7 bases map to TRBD1. CDR1 and CDR2 (germline): MNHEY, SVGAGI. The ends lost 2 bases at V and 8 bases at J; junction bases unmatched: 11. The CDR3 consists of 15 residues.